Each of the 16 T cell receptor beta chains below was sequenced from the same sample in a study of Ad26.COV2.S vaccination and SARS-CoV-2 variants. Stated treatment: 15 to 20 received Ad26.COV2.S at low or high dose, single or two shots; several received placebo; per-sample allocation not given. All samples were drawn on day 63, counting from the first vaccine or placebo injection. TCRdb's copy holds only in-frame clones and misses some; the assay was immunoSEQ multiplex PCR. The sample carries around 300,000 clones, approximately 90% recorded once. Sequenced material: peripheral blood, taken in a trial of Ad26.COV2.S vaccine versus placebo. All receptors derive from a person between 18 and 59 years old who received the Ad26.COV2.S COVID-19 vaccine or a placebo.

The chain links TRBV9 to TRBJ2-7, with TRBD1 matching 8 bases. With 2 bases clipped from V and 3 bases from J, the junction kept 10 bases outside the gene matches. This CDR3 comprises 16 residues. Germline V gene lookup returns CDR1 SGDLS and CDR2 YYNGEE. The CDR3 reads CASSVGSGQGDYEQYF. The CDR3 nucleotides are TGTGCCAGCAGCGTGGGGAGCGGACAGGGAGACTACGAGCAGTACTTC.

This chain uses TRBV6-2 or TRBV6-3 with TRBJ2-5; no clear D. V gave up 2 bases and J gave up 5 bases, with 12 bases separating them. The CDR3 consists of 14 residues. The germline CDR1 and CDR2 sequences are MNHEY and SVGEGT. In nucleotides, the CDR3 is TGTGCCAGCAGTTACAACGGTTTCGGGGAGACCCAGTACTTC. Protein: CASSYNGFGETQYF.

This clone appeared a single time. The V and J genes are TRBV19 and TRBJ1-1, with 7 bases lining up with TRBD1. Germline values: CDR1 LNHDA, CDR2 SQIVND (reference sequence). The CDR3 is 14 residues long. With 3 bases clipped from V and 1 base from J, the junction kept 2 bases outside the gene matches. The CDR3: CASSIRDRNTEAFF. The CDR3 DNA reads TGTGCCAGTAGTATCCGGGACAGGAACACTGAAGCTTTCTTT.

The rearrangement uses TRBV27 and TRBJ2-7; D might be TRBD1 (5 bases). Germline V gene data show CDR1 as MNHEY and CDR2 as SMNVEV (reference sequence). V lost 3 bases and J lost 0, with 9 bases in between. This CDR3 has 14 amino acids. The CDR3 nucleotides are TGTGCCAGCAGTTTGACAGCCTCCTCCTACGAGCAGTACTTC. It translates to CASSLTASSYEQYF.

The rearrangement uses TRBV7-9 and TRBJ2-2; D is unclear. This CDR3 contains 15 residues. Germline CDR1 reads SEHNR; CDR2 reads FQNEAQ (reference sequence). V shed 3 bases and J shed 8 bases, with 16 bases lying between them. This CDR3 reads CASSFWTGAEGELFF. The CDR3 region has the DNA TGTGCCAGCAGCTTTTGGACGGGTGCAGAGGGGGAGCTGTTTTTT.

This chain uses TRBV6-1 with TRBJ1-6, with unresolved D. Trimming left V 1 base short and J 14 bases short, with 6 bases between. The CDR3 sequence is 11 residues long. The germline gives CDR1 MNHNS, CDR2 SASEGT. CDR3 region: CASSEVATLHF. The CDR3 region has the DNA TGTGCCAGCAGTGAAGTGGCGACCCTCCACTTT.

This clone has more than one count but fewer than ten. This rearrangement joins TRBV19 to TRBJ1-2; a possible D gene is TRBD1 (5 bases). This CDR3 has 15 amino acids. V was clipped by 3 bases and J by 3 bases, with 14 bases between them. CDR1 and CDR2 from the germline V gene are LNHDA and SQIVND (reference sequence). The CDR3 nucleotides are TGTGCCAGTAGTATGGCAGGGAAGAAGGACTATGGCTACACCTTC. As protein: CASSMAGKKDYGYTF.

The chain combines TRBV2 with TRBJ2-1; 13 nucleotides agree with TRBD2. Germline CDR1 SNHLY, CDR2 FYNNEI. Trimming cost V 3 bases and J 6 bases; bases outside gene matches: 2. The CDR3 contains 15 residues. CDR3 protein: CASSDTSGRVNEQFF. CDR3 DNA: TGTGCCAGCAGTGACACTAGCGGGAGGGTCAATGAGCAGTTCTTC.

This clone was seen ten or more times. The V and J genes are TRBV28 and TRBJ1-2; D not resolved. The CDR3 runs 15 residues. Germline loops: CDR1 MDHEN, CDR2 SYDVKM. V lost 6 bases and J lost 2, with 16 bases in between. The DNA of the CDR3 is TGTGCCAGCAGCTACGCCTTGACGGTGAACTATGGCTACACCTTC. Amino acids: CASSYALTVNYGYTF.

The rearrangement uses TRBV11-2 and TRBJ2-7; 8 bases line up with TRBD1. The CDR3 has 15 residues. The germline V gene encodes CDR1 SGHAT and CDR2 FQNNGV. The V gene end was trimmed by 1 base and the J gene end by 1 base; junction bases not matched to a gene: 3. CDR3 region: CASSLGTGPSYEQYF. The CDR3 nucleotides are TGTGCCAGCAGCTTAGGGACAGGGCCTTCCTACGAGCAGTACTTC.

A note on this clone: The sample holds other DNA sequences that translate to the same CDR3. The rearrangement links TRBV7-2 to TRBJ2-3; 8 bases are shared with TRBD2. V was pared by 4 bases and J by 3 bases, with 6 bases of the junction left unmatched. The length of the CDR3 is 15 residues. CDR1 is SGHTA and CDR2 is FQGNSA in the germline V gene. The CDR3 sequence is CASSSLGGGTDTQYF. In DNA form, the CDR3 reads TGTGCCAGCAGCTCGCTTGGCGGGGGGACAGATACGCAGTATTTT.

The genes are TRBV18 and TRBJ1-4; D not certain. The length of the CDR3 is 17 residues. CDR1 KGHSH and CDR2 LQKENI come from the germline V gene. The V gene lost 3 bases and the J gene lost 0 bases, with 14 bases spanning the gap. CDR3 in amino acids: CASSPQAWDATNEKLFF. The CDR3 coding sequence is TGTGCCAGCTCACCCCAAGCCTGGGATGCAACTAATGAAAAACTGTTTTTT.

The chain has TRBV2 and TRBJ1-3, with TRBD1 as a possible D gene (5 bases). There are 15 residues in the CDR3. V was trimmed by 4 bases and J by 2 bases, leaving 12 bases between them. The germline V gene encodes CDR1 SNHLY and CDR2 FYNNEI. CDR3 sequence (DNA): TGTGCCAGCAGTGGGGGGGATTTCACTGGAAACACCATATATTTT. Protein: CASSGGDFTGNTIYF.

The rearrangement links TRBV6-5 to TRBJ1-1; D is ambiguous. The CDR3 has 13 residues. Trimming removed 2 bases at V and 5 bases at J, with 9 bases between. Germline V gene data show CDR1 as MNHEY and CDR2 as SVGAGI. CDR3 nucleotide sequence: TGTGCCAGCAGTTACGGAGTTCGGACTGAAGCTTTCTTT. Translated, it gives CASSYGVRTEAFF.

This chain uses TRBV14 with TRBJ2-5; the match to TRBD1 covers 7 bases. V lost 2 bases to trimming and J lost 3 bases; unmatched junction nucleotides: 3. This CDR3 comprises 14 residues. Germline loops: CDR1 SGHDN, CDR2 FVKESK. CDR3 nucleotide sequence: TGTGCCAGCAGCCAATGGGACAGCGAAGAGACCCAGTACTTC. Amino acid sequence: CASSQWDSEETQYF. The entire variable domain, with the rest obtained from reference TRBV14 and TRBJ2-5, is as follows: EAGVTQFPSHSVIEKGQTVTLRCDPISGHDNLYWYRRVMGKEIKFLLHFVKESKQDESGMPNNRFLAERTGGTYSTLKVQPAELEDSGVYFCASSQWDSEETQYFGPGTRLLVL.

The count of this clone is one. The chain joins TRBV28 to TRBJ1-4, with no clear D. This CDR3 is built from 11 residues. Trimming took 5 bases from V and 12 from J, leaving 10 bases between them. Germline V gene lookup returns CDR1 MDHEN and CDR2 SYDVKM. CDR3 bases: TGTGCCAGCAGTAATAGGGCTGAACTGTTTTTT. Its protein is CASSNRAELFF.